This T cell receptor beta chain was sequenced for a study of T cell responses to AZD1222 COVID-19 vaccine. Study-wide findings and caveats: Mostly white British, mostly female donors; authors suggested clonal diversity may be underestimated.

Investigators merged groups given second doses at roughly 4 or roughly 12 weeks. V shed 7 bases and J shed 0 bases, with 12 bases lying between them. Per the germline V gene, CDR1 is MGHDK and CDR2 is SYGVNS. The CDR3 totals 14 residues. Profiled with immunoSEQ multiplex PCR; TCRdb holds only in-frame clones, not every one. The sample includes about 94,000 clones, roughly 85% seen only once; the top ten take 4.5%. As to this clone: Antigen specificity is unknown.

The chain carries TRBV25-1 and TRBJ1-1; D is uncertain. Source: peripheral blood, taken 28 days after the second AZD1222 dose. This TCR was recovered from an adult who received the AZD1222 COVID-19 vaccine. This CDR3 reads CASTPGRLNTEAFF. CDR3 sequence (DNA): TGTGCCAGCACTCCAGGTCGGCTGAACACTGAAGCTTTCTTT. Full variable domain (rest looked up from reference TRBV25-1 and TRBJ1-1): EADIYQTPRYLVIGTGKKITLECSQTMGHDKMYWYQQDPGMELHLIHYSYGVNSTEKGDLSSESTVSRIRTEHFPLTLESARPSHTSQYLCASTPGRLNTEAFFGQGTRLTVV.